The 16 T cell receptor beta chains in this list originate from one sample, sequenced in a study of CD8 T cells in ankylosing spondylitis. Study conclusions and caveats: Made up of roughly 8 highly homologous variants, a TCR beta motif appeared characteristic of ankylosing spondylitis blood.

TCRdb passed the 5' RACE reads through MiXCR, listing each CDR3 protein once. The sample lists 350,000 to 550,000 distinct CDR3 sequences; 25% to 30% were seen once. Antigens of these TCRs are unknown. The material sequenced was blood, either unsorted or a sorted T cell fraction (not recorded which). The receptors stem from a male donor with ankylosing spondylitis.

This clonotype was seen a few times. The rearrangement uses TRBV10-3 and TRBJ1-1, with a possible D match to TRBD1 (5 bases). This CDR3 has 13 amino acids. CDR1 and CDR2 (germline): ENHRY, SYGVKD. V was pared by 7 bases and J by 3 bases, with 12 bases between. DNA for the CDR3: TGTGCCATCACCGGGACGGAGGACACTGAAGCTTTCTTT. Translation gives CAITGTEDTEAFF.

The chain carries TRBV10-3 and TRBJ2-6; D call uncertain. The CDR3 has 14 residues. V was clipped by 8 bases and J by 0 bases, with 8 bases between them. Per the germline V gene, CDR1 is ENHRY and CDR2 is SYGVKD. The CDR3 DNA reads TGTGCCATCCCACATTCCTCTGGGGCCAACGTCCTGACTTTC. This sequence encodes CAIPHSSGANVLTF.

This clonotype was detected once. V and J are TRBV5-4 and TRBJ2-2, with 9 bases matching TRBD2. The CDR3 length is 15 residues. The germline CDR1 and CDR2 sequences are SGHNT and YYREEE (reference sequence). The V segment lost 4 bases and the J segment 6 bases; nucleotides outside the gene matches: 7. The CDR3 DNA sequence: TGTGCCAGCAGCCTGCGGCGGGAGGGCCCCGGGGAGCTGTTTTTT. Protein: CASSLRREGPGELFF.

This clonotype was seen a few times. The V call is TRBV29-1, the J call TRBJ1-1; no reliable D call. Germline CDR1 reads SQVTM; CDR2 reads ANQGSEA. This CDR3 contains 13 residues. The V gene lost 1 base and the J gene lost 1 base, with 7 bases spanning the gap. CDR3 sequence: CSVEGQGNTEAFF. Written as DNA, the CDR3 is TGCAGCGTTGAAGGACAAGGGAACACTGAAGCTTTCTTT.

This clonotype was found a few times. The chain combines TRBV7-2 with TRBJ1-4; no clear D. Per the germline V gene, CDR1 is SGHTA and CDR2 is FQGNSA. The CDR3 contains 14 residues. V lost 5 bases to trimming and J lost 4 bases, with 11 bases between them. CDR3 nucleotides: TGTGCCAGCAGCCCCGGACGGAATAATGAAAAACTGTTTTTT. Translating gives CASSPGRNNEKLFF.

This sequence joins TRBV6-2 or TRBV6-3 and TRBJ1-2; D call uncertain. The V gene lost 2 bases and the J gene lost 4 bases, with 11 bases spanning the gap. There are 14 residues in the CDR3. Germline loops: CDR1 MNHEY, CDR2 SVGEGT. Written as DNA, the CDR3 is TGTGCCAGCAGTTACGTCCCCGAGGGCTATGGCTACACCTTC. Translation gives CASSYVPEGYGYTF.

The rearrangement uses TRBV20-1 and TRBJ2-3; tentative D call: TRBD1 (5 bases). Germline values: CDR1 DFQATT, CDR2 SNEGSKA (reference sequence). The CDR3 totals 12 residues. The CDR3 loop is CSLFRGTDTQYF. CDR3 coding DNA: TGCAGCCTCTTTAGGGGAACAGATACGCAGTATTTT.

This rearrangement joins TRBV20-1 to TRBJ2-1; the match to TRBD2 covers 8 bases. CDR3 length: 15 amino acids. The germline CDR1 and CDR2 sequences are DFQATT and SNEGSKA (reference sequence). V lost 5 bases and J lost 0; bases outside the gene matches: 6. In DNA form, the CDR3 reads TGCAGTGCTCCGCGGGGGGTAAGCTCCTACAATGAGCAGTTCTTC. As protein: CSAPRGVSSYNEQFF.

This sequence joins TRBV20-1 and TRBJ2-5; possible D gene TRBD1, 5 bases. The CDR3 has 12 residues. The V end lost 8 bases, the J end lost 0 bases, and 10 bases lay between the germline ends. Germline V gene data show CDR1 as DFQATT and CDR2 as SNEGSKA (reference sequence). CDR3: CSKKGYQETQYF. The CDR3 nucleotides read TGCAGTAAGAAGGGGTACCAAGAGACCCAGTACTTC.

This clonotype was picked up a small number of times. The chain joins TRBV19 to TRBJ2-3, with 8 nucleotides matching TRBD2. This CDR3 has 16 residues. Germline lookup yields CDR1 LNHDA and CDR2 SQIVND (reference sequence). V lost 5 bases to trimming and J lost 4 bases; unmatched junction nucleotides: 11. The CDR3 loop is CASSPFAREDSDTQYF. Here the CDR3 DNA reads TGTGCCAGTAGTCCGTTCGCGCGGGAGGATTCAGATACGCAGTATTTT.

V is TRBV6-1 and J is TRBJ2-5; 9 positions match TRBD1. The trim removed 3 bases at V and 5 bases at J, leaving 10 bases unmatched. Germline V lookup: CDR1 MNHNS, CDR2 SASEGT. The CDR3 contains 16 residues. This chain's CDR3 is CASSDLLDRGGETQYF. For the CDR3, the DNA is TGTGCCAGCAGTGACTTATTGGACAGGGGAGGGGAGACCCAGTACTTC.

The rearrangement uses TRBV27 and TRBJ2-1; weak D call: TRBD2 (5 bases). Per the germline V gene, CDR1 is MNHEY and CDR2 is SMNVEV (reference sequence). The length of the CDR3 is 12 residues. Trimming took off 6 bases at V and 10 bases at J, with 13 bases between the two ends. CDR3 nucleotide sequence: TGTGCCAGCAGCTCAGCCCGCGGGGAGCAGTTCTTC. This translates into CASSSARGEQFF.

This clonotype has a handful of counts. The CDR3 DNA is TGTGCCAGCAGTAGAGACCGGGACAGGGGCTACAATGAGCAGTTCTTC. Its translation: CASSRDRDRGYNEQFF. The chain links TRBV27 to TRBJ2-1; 10 positions match TRBD1. Germline V gene lookup returns CDR1 MNHEY and CDR2 SMNVEV (reference sequence). This CDR3 spans 16 amino acids. With V trimmed by 5 bases and J by 3 bases, 7 bases remained unmatched.

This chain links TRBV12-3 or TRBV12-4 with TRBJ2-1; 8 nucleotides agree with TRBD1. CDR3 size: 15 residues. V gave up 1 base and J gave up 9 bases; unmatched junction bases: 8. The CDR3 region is CASSLVQGAPVEQFF. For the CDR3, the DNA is TGTGCCAGCAGTTTAGTGCAGGGGGCGCCGGTTGAGCAGTTCTTC.

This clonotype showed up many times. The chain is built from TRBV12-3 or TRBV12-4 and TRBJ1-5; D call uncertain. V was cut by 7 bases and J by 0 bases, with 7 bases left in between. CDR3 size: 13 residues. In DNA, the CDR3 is TGTGCCAGCAAGCCGGATAGCAATCAGCCCCAGCATTTT. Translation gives CASKPDSNQPQHF.

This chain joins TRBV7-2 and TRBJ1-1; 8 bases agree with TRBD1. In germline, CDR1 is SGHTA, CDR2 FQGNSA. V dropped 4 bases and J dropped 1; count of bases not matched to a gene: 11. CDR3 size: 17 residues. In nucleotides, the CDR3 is TGTGCCAGCAGCTCCCAACCGATACAGGGGGGGAACACTGAAGCTTTCTTT. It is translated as CASSSQPIQGGNTEAFF.